This T cell receptor (beta chain) was found in a study of control samples from healthy donors and cancer patients. The repertoire was sequenced with immunoSEQ multiplex PCR; TCRdb's copy has only in-frame clones and lacks some. The data show 150,000 to 200,000 clones, approximately 94% seen once. This receptor was obtained from a woman under 30 in good health. The sequenced sample was blood.

The CDR3 DNA reads as TGTGCCAGCAGTCCAAAGCGCGAGCAGTACTTC. It encodes CASSPKREQYF. The chain is built from TRBV6-2 or TRBV6-3 and TRBJ2-7, with D hard to call. CDR3 length: 11 residues. Trimming left V 5 bases short and J 6 bases short, with 8 bases between. Per the germline V gene, CDR1 is MNHEY and CDR2 is SVGEGT.